The 16 T cell receptor beta chains reported below all come from one sample, sequenced in a study of response to subunit inactivated influenza vaccine. TCRdb reanalysed the RT-PCR reads using MiXCR and keeps one entry per CDR3 protein. The repertoire holds under 950,000 distinct CDR3 sequences, with approximately 21% as singletons. The source material was PBMCs from blood, sampled roughly 5 days after vaccination. The receptors originated from a man between 45 and 60 years old who received an inactivated influenza vaccine.

The chain uses TRBV6-5 and TRBJ2-7; TRBD1 might be the D (5 bases). V gave up 4 bases and J gave up 6 bases, with 13 bases separating them. Germline V gene lookup returns CDR1 MNHEY and CDR2 SVGAGI. This CDR3 region has 13 residues. The CDR3 coding sequence is TGTGCCAGCAGTTTAACAGGTAGAGGCGAGCAGTACTTC. It codes for CASSLTGRGEQYF.

This clonotype was detected only a few times. The chain has TRBV18 and TRBJ1-3; D gene ambiguous. Germline V CDR1 and CDR2: KGHSH, LQKENI. V was clipped by 3 bases and J by 0 bases, with 6 bases between them. The CDR3 spans 14 residues. CDR3 sequence reads: CASSPWDSGNTIYF. The DNA for the CDR3 is TGTGCCAGCTCACCTTGGGACTCTGGAAACACCATATATTTT.

This chain uses TRBV10-3 with TRBJ2-3; the D gene is possibly TRBD2 (5 bases). The CDR3 runs 14 residues. CDR1 is ENHRY, CDR2 SYGVKD, per germline. V was trimmed by 4 bases and J by 7 bases, leaving 15 bases between them. The CDR3 region has the DNA TGTGCCATCAGTGCCCCCGAGGGTCGGTATACGCAGTATTTT. It translates to CAISAPEGRYTQYF.

This clonotype was observed a handful of times. V and J are TRBV20-1 and TRBJ1-2; perhaps TRBD1 as D (5 bases). The CDR3 contains 13 residues. V shed 3 bases and J shed 2 bases, with 10 bases lying between them. Germline V lookup: CDR1 DFQATT, CDR2 SNEGSKA (reference sequence). CDR3 loop: CSASEGMNYGYTF. CDR3 bases: TGCAGTGCTAGTGAGGGGATGAACTATGGCTACACCTTC.

In this sample, this clonotype turned up a few times. V gene TRBV11-2 combines with J gene TRBJ2-1, with TRBD1 matching over 9 bases. Trimming removed 5 bases from V and 7 bases from J; junction bases left unmatched: 6. This CDR3 comprises 14 residues. The germline V gene has CDR1 SGHAT and CDR2 FQNNGV. As DNA, the CDR3 is TGTGCCAGCAGCCCACAGGGGGCAGGGAATGAGCAGTTCTTC. Its protein is CASSPQGAGNEQFF.

This clonotype has only a few counts. This chain joins TRBV9 and TRBJ2-3; a possible D gene is TRBD2 (6 bases). Germline-derived CDR1 and CDR2 are SGDLS and YYNGEE. The CDR3 is 16 residues long. V lost 0 bases to trimming and J lost 2 bases, with 13 bases between them. The CDR3 bases are TGTGCCAGCAGCGTAGATGGGGGAGGACTCACAGATACGCAGTATTTT. Amino acid sequence: CASSVDGGGLTDTQYF.

The gene calls are TRBV24-1 and TRBJ1-2; TRBD1 aligns across 7 bases. There are 13 residues in the CDR3. V dropped 9 bases and J dropped 8; count of bases not matched to a gene: 11. Per germline, CDR1 KGHDR and CDR2 SFDVKD. DNA for the CDR3: TGTGCCACCTCTACGGGGACAGTCGGCGGCTACACCTTC. Amino acids: CATSTGTVGGYTF.

The rearrangement joins TRBV6-1 to TRBJ1-6; possible D gene TRBD1, 5 bases. Deletions cut 6 bases from V and 7 bases from J, with 10 bases between. Germline values: CDR1 MNHNS, CDR2 SASEGT. This CDR3 contains 13 residues. CDR3 DNA: TGTGCCAGCAGGACAGACCTCAATTCACCCCTCCACTTT. Its protein product is CASRTDLNSPLHF.

The rearrangement joins TRBV7-3 to TRBJ2-1, with D possibly called TRBD1 or TRBD2 (5 bases each). Trimming removed 5 bases from V and 2 bases from J, with 13 bases in between. Germline V gene lookup returns CDR1 SGHTA and CDR2 FQGTGA. The CDR3 is 15 residues long. The CDR3 loop reads CASSKGTVTYNEQFF. For the CDR3, the DNA is TGTGCCAGCAGCAAAGGGACGGTGACCTACAATGAGCAGTTCTTC.

This clonotype was picked up one time. The chain uses TRBV19 and TRBJ2-1, with no clear D. This CDR3 has 16 amino acids. Per germline, CDR1 LNHDA and CDR2 SQIVND (reference sequence). V lost 5 bases and J lost 1, with 15 bases in between. As DNA, the CDR3 is TGTGCCAGTAGTCCGTATGGAGCGCCTTCCTACAATGAGCAGTTCTTC. It translates to CASSPYGAPSYNEQFF.

This clonotype was counted between two and nine times. The chain couples TRBV5-4 to TRBJ2-5, with D unresolved. Trimming removed 1 base from V and 2 bases from J, with 15 bases in between. CDR3 size: 16 residues. Per germline, CDR1 SGHNT and CDR2 YYREEE (reference sequence). In DNA, the CDR3 is TGTGCCAGCAGCTTGAAGTGGGTACAGCAACAAGAGACCCAGTACTTC. Its translation is CASSLKWVQQQETQYF.

This clonotype appeared a few times. V is TRBV18 and J is TRBJ2-3; 8 bases align to TRBD1. Losses at the gene ends were 6 bases for V and 4 bases for J; bases not matched to a gene: 6. This CDR3 region has 14 residues. Germline values: CDR1 KGHSH, CDR2 LQKENI. In DNA, the CDR3 is TGTGCCAGCTCTCACGGACAGGGCGCAGATACGCAGTATTTT. Encoded protein: CASSHGQGADTQYF.

The chain is built from TRBV4-2 and TRBJ1-1; TRBD1 aligns across 7 bases. The germline gives CDR1 LGHNA, CDR2 YNFKEQ. This CDR3 has 13 amino acids. V shed 3 bases, J shed 5 bases, and the junction held 3 bases outside the gene matches. The chain's CDR3 is CASSQSQGTEAFF. The DNA for the CDR3 is TGTGCCAGCAGCCAGTCACAGGGGACTGAAGCTTTCTTT.

This clonotype was counted between two and nine times. The chain has TRBV6-1 and TRBJ2-1; D possibly corresponds to TRBD2 (5 bases). CDR1 MNHNS and CDR2 SASEGT come from the germline V gene. This CDR3 is built from 14 residues. V was shortened by 7 bases and J by 4 bases, with 14 bases between the two germline ends. The CDR3 region is CASNPSGYYNEQFF. CDR3 nucleotide sequence: TGTGCCAGCAACCCGAGCGGTTATTACAATGAGCAGTTCTTC.

Many counts were recorded for this clonotype. This rearrangement joins TRBV12-3 or TRBV12-4 to TRBJ2-2; 8 bases fit TRBD2. This CDR3 has 15 amino acids. V lost 5 bases to trimming and J lost 2 bases; unmatched junction nucleotides: 4. The CDR3 region has the DNA TGTGCCAGCAGTCGTAGCGGGGCCAACACCGGGGAGCTGTTTTTT. It codes for CASSRSGANTGELFF.

This clonotype was recorded a few times. This sequence joins TRBV9 and TRBJ1-5; 7 nucleotides match TRBD1. The V gene end was trimmed by 0 bases and the J gene end by 6 bases; junction bases not matched to a gene: 12. From germline, CDR1 is SGDLS and CDR2 YYNGEE. The CDR3 has 17 residues. CDR3 sequence reads: CASSVASAGGPGQPQHF. The CDR3 DNA reads as TGTGCCAGCAGCGTAGCGTCGGCAGGGGGACCGGGTCAGCCCCAGCATTTT.